This passage covers 10 T cell receptor beta chains from one sample sequenced in a study of OX40 agonist ivuxolimab in advanced cancers. Some clones are missing from TCRdb's copy, which holds only in-frame ones; the method was immunoSEQ multiplex PCR. The repertoire holds about 46,000 clones, with just over 85% as singletons. Sequenced material: CD4+ or CD8+ T cells sorted from blood, taken in a trial of the OX40 agonist ivuxolimab. The receptor source for this set is an adult with an advanced solid tumor such as melanoma, head and neck, liver or kidney cancer.

A single count supports this clone. V gene TRBV29-1 combines with J gene TRBJ2-1; 7 bases align to TRBD2. With 3 bases clipped from V and 8 bases from J, the junction kept 16 bases outside the gene matches. Germline V gene sequence: CDR1 SQVTM, CDR2 ANQGSEA. The CDR3 has 16 amino acids. The CDR3 bases are TGCAGCGTTGATGGGGGGGACGGGCGGTTGCGCGATGAGCAGTTCTTC. Its protein product is CSVDGGDGRLRDEQFF.

The chain recombines TRBV12-5 with TRBJ1-1, with 9 nucleotides matching TRBD1. The ends lost 3 bases at V and 5 bases at J; junction bases unmatched: 1. This CDR3 has 13 residues. CDR1 is LGHNT, CDR2 FRNRAP, per germline. The CDR3 DNA is TGTGCTAGTGGTTTAGGGACAGGGACTGAAGCTTTCTTT. Residues: CASGLGTGTEAFF. Combining the CDR3 with reference TRBV12-5 and TRBJ1-1 gives the whole variable domain DARVTQTPRHKVTEMGQEVTMRCQPILGHNTVFWYRQTMMQGLELLAYFRNRAPLDDSGMPKDRFSAEMPDATLATLKIQPSEPRDSAVYFCASGLGTGTEAFFGQGTRLTVV.

V is TRBV9 and J is TRBJ2-7, with TRBD2 identical over 8 bases. Germline CDR1 and CDR2: SGDLS and YYNGEE. CDR3 size: 15 residues. V was clipped by 3 bases and J by 7 bases; unmatched bases: 12. The chain's CDR3 is CASSASGGPSGEQYF. In DNA form, the CDR3 reads TGTGCCAGCAGCGCGAGCGGGGGCCCCTCGGGGGAGCAGTACTTC. The complete variable domain, with remaining parts taken from reference TRBV9 and TRBJ2-7, reads DSGVTQTPKHLITATGQRVTLRCSPRSGDLSVYWYQQSLDQGLQFLIQYYNGEERAKGNILERFSAQQFPDLHSELNLSSLELGDSALYFCASSASGGPSGEQYFGPGTRLTVT.

V usage is TRBV27 and J usage is TRBJ2-7, with 14 bases identical to TRBD2. Germline values: CDR1 MNHEY, CDR2 SMNVEV (reference sequence). Germline trimming cut 2 bases from V and 4 bases from J; bases unmatched to any gene: 16. The CDR3 runs to 20 residues. CDR3 amino acids: CASSLKSGLAGEGASYEQYF. The CDR3 coding sequence is TGTGCCAGCAGTTTAAAGTCGGGACTAGCGGGAGAGGGGGCCTCTTACGAGCAGTACTTC.

V and J are TRBV27 and TRBJ1-1, with D tentatively TRBD1 (6 bases). CDR1 is MNHEY and CDR2 is SMNVEV in the germline V gene (reference sequence). The V and J ends lost 4 bases and 5 bases respectively, with 17 bases between them. The CDR3 consists of 15 residues. For the CDR3, the DNA is TGTGCCAGCAGTTCTAGCTGGCAGGGGAGGACTGAAGCTTTCTTT. This codes for CASSSSWQGRTEAFF.

This clone appeared once. The chain is built from TRBV29-1 and TRBJ1-2, with D perhaps TRBD1 (5 bases). The CDR3 has 12 residues. Deletions cut 3 bases from V and 9 bases from J, with 14 bases between. Germline-derived CDR1 and CDR2 are SQVTM and ANQGSEA. The CDR3 DNA follows: TGCAGCGTTGAGGGACCTCGGGATCGCTACACCTTC. Its protein product is CSVEGPRDRYTF.

This chain connects TRBV5-1 to TRBJ2-5; D not resolved. In germline, CDR1 is SGHRS, CDR2 YFSETQ. The CDR3 totals 13 residues. Trimming pared 5 bases from V and 3 bases from J, leaving 11 bases between. DNA for the CDR3: TGCGCCAGCAGTGGCAACACTGAAGAGACCCAGTACTTC. The encoded protein is CASSGNTEETQYF.

The rearrangement joins TRBV11-2 to TRBJ1-2, with D possibly being TRBD1 (5 bases). CDR3 length: 16 amino acids. V was trimmed by 0 bases and J by 5 bases, leaving 16 bases between them. Germline V lookup: CDR1 SGHAT, CDR2 FQNNGV. DNA for the CDR3: TGTGCCAGCAGCTTAGATCGAGACAGCCAAGTGTATGGCTACACCTTC. Translated, it gives CASSLDRDSQVYGYTF. Variable domain in full (rest from reference TRBV11-2 and TRBJ1-2): EAGVAQSPRYKIIEKRQSVAFWCNPISGHATLYWYQQILGQGPKLLIQFQNNGVVDDSQLPKDRFSAERLKGVDSTLKIQPAKLEDSAVYLCASSLDRDSQVYGYTFGSGTRLTVV.

The J gene is TRBJ2-7, the V gene TRBV11-1, with 7 nucleotides matching TRBD2. V lost 3 bases, J lost 4 bases, and 9 bases stayed unmatched. The CDR3 runs 15 residues. The germline V gene encodes CDR1 SGHAT and CDR2 FQDESV (reference sequence). CDR3 sequence (DNA): TGTGCCAGCAGCTTTTCTGCGGGAGAGTTATACGAGCAGTACTTC. The encoded protein is CASSFSAGELYEQYF. Looking up the rest from reference TRBV11-1 and TRBJ2-7 gives the full variable domain: EAEVAQSPRYKITEKSQAVAFWCDPISGHATLYWYRQILGQGPELLVQFQDESVVDDSQLPKDRFSAERLKGVDSTLKIQPAELGDSAMYLCASSFSAGELYEQYFGPGTRLTVT.

The chain carries TRBV10-3 and TRBJ1-1; perhaps TRBD1 as D (6 bases). Per germline, CDR1 ENHRY and CDR2 SYGVKD. V lost 4 bases to trimming and J lost 1 base, with 25 bases between them. The CDR3 runs 19 residues. The CDR3: CAISGSTVGGPPGNTEAFF. The CDR3, as DNA: TGTGCCATCAGTGGCTCGACCGTGGGGGGGCCCCCGGGGAACACTGAAGCTTTCTTT.